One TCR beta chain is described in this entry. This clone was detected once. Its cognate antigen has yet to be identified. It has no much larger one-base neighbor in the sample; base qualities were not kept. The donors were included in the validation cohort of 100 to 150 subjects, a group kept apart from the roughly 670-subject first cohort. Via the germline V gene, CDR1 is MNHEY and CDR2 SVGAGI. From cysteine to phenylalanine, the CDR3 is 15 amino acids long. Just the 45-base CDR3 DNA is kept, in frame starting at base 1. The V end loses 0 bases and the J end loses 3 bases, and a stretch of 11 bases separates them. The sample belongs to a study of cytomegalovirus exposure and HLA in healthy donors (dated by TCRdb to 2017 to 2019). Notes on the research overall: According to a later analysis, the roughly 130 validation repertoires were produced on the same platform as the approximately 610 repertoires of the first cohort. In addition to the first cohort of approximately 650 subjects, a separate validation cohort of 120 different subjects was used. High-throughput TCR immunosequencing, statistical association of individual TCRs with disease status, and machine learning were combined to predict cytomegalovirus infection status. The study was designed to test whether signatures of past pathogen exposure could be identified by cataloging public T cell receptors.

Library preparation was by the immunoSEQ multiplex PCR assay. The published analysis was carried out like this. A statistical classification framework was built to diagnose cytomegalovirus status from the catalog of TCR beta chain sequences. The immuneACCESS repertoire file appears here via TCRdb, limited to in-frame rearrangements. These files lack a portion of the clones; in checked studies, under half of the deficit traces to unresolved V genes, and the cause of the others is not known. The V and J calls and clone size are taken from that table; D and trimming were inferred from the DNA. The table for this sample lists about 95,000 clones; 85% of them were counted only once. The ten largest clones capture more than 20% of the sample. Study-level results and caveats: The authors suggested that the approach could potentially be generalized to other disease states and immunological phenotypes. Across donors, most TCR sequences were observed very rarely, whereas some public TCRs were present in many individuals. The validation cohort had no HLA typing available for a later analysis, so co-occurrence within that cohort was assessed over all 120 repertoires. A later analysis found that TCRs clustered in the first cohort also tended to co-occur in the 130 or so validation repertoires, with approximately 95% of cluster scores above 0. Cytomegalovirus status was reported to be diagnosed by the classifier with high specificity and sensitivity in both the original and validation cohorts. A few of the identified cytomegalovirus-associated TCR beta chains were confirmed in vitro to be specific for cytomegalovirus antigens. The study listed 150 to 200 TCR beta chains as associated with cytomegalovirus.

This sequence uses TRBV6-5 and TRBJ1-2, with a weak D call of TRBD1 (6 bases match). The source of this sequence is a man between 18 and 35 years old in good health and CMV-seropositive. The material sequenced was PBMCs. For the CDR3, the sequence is CASSYSGAGDYGYTF. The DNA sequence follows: TGTGCCAGCAGTTACTCCGGGGCAGGGGACTATGGCTACACCTTC.